The 18 T cell receptor beta chains below were found in one sample sequenced in a study of blood T cell repertoires in COVID-19. Sequenced by immunoSEQ multiplex PCR; TCRdb stores in-frame clones only, minus some. The table includes some 220,000 clones, 85% to 90% detected once. Sequencing input: PBMCs or T cells enriched from blood (not recorded which). The receptor source for this set is a woman aged 50 to 65 in a cohort exposed to, infected with or recovered from COVID-19 (not recorded which).

The V and J genes are TRBV9 and TRBJ2-3; 9 positions match TRBD2. There are 15 residues in the CDR3. Germline CDR1 and CDR2: SGDLS and YYNGEE. V dropped 4 bases and J dropped 0; count of bases not matched to a gene: 3. This CDR3 is CASSRLAASTDTQYF. CDR3 nucleotide sequence: TGTGCCAGCAGCCGACTAGCGGCTAGCACAGATACGCAGTATTTT.

The chain employs TRBV5-1 and TRBJ2-5; 15 bases fit TRBD2. Germline V gene sequence: CDR1 SGHRS, CDR2 YFSETQ. The CDR3 is made up of 17 amino acids. The junction had 7 bases not matched to a gene; V was cut back by 4 bases and J by 3 bases. The CDR3 spells CASSPGLAGGFKETQYF. The CDR3 DNA is TGCGCCAGCAGCCCCGGACTAGCGGGGGGGTTCAAAGAGACCCAGTACTTC.

The chain links TRBV7-2 to TRBJ2-1; D is possibly TRBD2 (6 bases). V gave up 6 bases and J gave up 10 bases, with 19 bases separating them. Germline V gives CDR1 SGHTA, CDR2 FQGNSA. The CDR3 spans 14 residues. The CDR3, as DNA: TGTGCCAGCAGTTGGCCCACAGCGGGCGCCGAGCAGTTCTTC. Its protein is CASSWPTAGAEQFF.

This clone was seen just once. The J gene is TRBJ1-5, the V gene TRBV6-2 or TRBV6-3, with TRBD1 matching 12 bases. There are 14 residues in the CDR3. Germline CDR1 reads MNHEY; CDR2 reads SVGEGT. V lost 5 bases and J lost 5; bases outside the gene matches: 1. CDR3 sequence reads: CASSGTGGYQPQHF. CDR3 DNA sequence: TGTGCCAGCAGTGGGACAGGGGGCTATCAGCCCCAGCATTTT.

This clone was found a few times. The chain couples TRBV6-5 to TRBJ1-1; weak D call: TRBD1 (5 bases). Germline CDR1 reads MNHEY; CDR2 reads SVGAGI. The V and J ends lost 6 bases and 1 base respectively, with 6 bases between them. CDR3 size: 12 residues. In DNA, the CDR3 is TGTGCCAGCAGCGGACAGAACACTGAAGCTTTCTTT. Translating it yields CASSGQNTEAFF.

J is TRBJ2-3 and V is TRBV10-3; 7 bases match TRBD2. Germline CDR1 and CDR2: ENHRY and SYGVKD. This CDR3 is 12 amino acids long. Losses at the gene ends were 6 bases for V and 5 bases for J; bases not matched to a gene: 2. Written as DNA, the CDR3 is TGTGCCATCAGCGGGGGGTTAGATACGCAGTATTTT. This encodes CAISGGLDTQYF.

The rearrangement joins TRBV4-3 to TRBJ1-4; D remains unclear. This CDR3 has 15 residues. Germline CDR1 LGHNA, CDR2 YSLEER. The V end was cut by 0 bases, the J end by 4 bases, with 9 bases between. CDR3 sequence reads: CASSQDNNVNEKLFF. In DNA, the CDR3 is TGCGCCAGCAGCCAAGATAATAATGTTAATGAAAAACTGTTTTTT.

The V call is TRBV24-1, the J call TRBJ1-5; TRBD1 agrees at 8 bases. CDR3 size: 16 residues. The V gene end was trimmed by 0 bases and the J gene end by 6 bases; junction bases not matched to a gene: 6. CDR1 is KGHDR and CDR2 is SFDVKD in the germline V gene. In DNA form, the CDR3 reads TGTGCCACCAGTGATTTGGACAGGGGCGGTGGTCAGCCCCAGCATTTT. Translating gives CATSDLDRGGGQPQHF.

This chain uses TRBV7-9 with TRBJ1-1; 9 bases map to TRBD1. The V gene end was trimmed by 4 bases and the J gene end by 5 bases; junction bases not matched to a gene: 5. Germline loops: CDR1 SEHNR, CDR2 FQNEAQ (reference sequence). This CDR3 spans 14 amino acids. As DNA, the CDR3 is TGTGCCAGCAGCTCTATACAGGGGGCGACTGAAGCTTTCTTT. Translating gives CASSSIQGATEAFF.

V and J are TRBV7-3 and TRBJ2-3; D uncertain. CDR1 SGHTA and CDR2 FQGTGA come from the germline V gene. V was clipped by 0 bases and J by 4 bases, with 8 bases between them. CDR3 size: 14 residues. CDR3 coding DNA: TGTGCCAGCAGCTTAACCCCCCCGTCAGATACGCAGTATTTT. It is translated as CASSLTPPSDTQYF.

A single count supports this clone. In DNA, the CDR3 is TGTGCCAGCAGCCGCACCAGCTCTAGCGGGGTGGATGAGCAGTTCTTC. Translated, it gives CASSRTSSSGVDEQFF. The chain couples TRBV4-2 to TRBJ2-1, with TRBD2 matching over 9 bases. There are 16 residues in the CDR3. Germline CDR1 and CDR2: LGHNA and YNFKEQ. Unmatched junction bases numbered 12, after V lost 4 bases and J lost 8 bases.

This clone was picked up one time. The chain uses TRBV27 and TRBJ2-2; 7 bases match TRBD1. V was pared by 6 bases and J by 2 bases, with 6 bases of the junction left unmatched. Germline CDR1 and CDR2: MNHEY and SMNVEV (reference sequence). This CDR3 contains 15 residues. CDR3 DNA: TGTGCCAGCAGCCAGGGGACAGTTAACACCGGGGAGCTGTTTTTT. Translation gives CASSQGTVNTGELFF.

V and J are TRBV7-8 and TRBJ2-7; D not certain. From germline, CDR1 is SGHVS and CDR2 FQNEAQ. V was clipped by 2 bases and J by 3 bases, with 14 bases between them. The CDR3 has 15 residues. DNA of the CDR3: TGTGCCAGCAGCTTATTCCCCGCGGAGAACTACGAGCAGTACTTC. Translation: CASSLFPAENYEQYF.

This clone was seen more than once but under ten times. The rearrangement links TRBV27 to TRBJ1-5, with unresolved D. V dropped 5 bases and J dropped 2 bases, with 16 bases sitting between them. The CDR3 consists of 16 residues. Germline-derived CDR1 and CDR2 are MNHEY and SMNVEV (reference sequence). CDR3 region: CASSPQLTVGNQPQHF. CDR3 DNA sequence: TGTGCCAGCAGTCCCCAGCTCACAGTTGGCAATCAGCCCCAGCATTTT.

The chain employs TRBV6-2 or TRBV6-3 and TRBJ2-1; D perhaps matches TRBD1 (6 bases). With 4 bases removed from V and 8 bases from J, the gap between germline ends came to 9 bases. CDR3 length: 12 residues. The germline V gene has CDR1 MNHEY and CDR2 SVGEGT. DNA of the CDR3: TGTGCCAGCAGTTCCAGGGGTGATGAGCAGTTCTTC. Its protein is CASSSRGDEQFF.

The V gene is TRBV24-1, the J gene TRBJ1-1; 8 bases map to TRBD1. J lost 5 bases, V lost 7 bases, and 11 bases had no gene match. CDR3 size: 15 residues. Germline CDR1 is KGHDR and CDR2 is SFDVKD. In nucleotides, the CDR3 is TGTGCCACCAGGTCAGGGGGCGAGCGAGGAACTGAAGCTTTCTTT. Encoded protein: CATRSGGERGTEAFF.

The chain couples TRBV2 to TRBJ2-6, with 9 positions matching TRBD1. This CDR3 region has 16 residues. The germline V gene has CDR1 SNHLY and CDR2 FYNNEI. With V trimmed by 10 bases and J by 2 bases, 9 bases remained unmatched. CDR3 in amino acids: CAIRTGAAAGANVLTF. CDR3 coding DNA: TGTGCCATCCGGACAGGGGCCGCCGCTGGGGCCAACGTCCTGACTTTC. Combining the CDR3 with reference TRBV2 and TRBJ2-6 gives the whole variable domain EPEVTQTPSHQVTQMGQEVILRCVPISNHLYFYWYRQILGQKVEFLVSFYNNEISEKSEIFDDQFSVERPDGSNFTLKIRSTKLEDSAMYFCAIRTGAAAGANVLTFGAGSRLTVL.

The CDR3: CASSFDLEGEQYF. The CDR3 DNA follows: TGTGCCAGCAGCTTTGACTTGGAAGGCGAGCAGTACTTC. The chain links TRBV5-4 to TRBJ2-7; no clear D. Germline CDR1 is SGHNT and CDR2 is YYREEE (reference sequence). There are 13 residues in the CDR3. Trimming removed 2 bases from V and 6 bases from J, with 12 bases in between. Based on the CDR3 plus reference TRBV5-4 and TRBJ2-7, the full variable domain is ETGVTQSPTHLIKTRGQQVTLRCSSQSGHNTVSWYQQALGQGPQFIFQYYREEENGRGNFPPRFSGLQFPNYSSELNVNALELDDSALYLCASSFDLEGEQYFGPGTRLTVT.